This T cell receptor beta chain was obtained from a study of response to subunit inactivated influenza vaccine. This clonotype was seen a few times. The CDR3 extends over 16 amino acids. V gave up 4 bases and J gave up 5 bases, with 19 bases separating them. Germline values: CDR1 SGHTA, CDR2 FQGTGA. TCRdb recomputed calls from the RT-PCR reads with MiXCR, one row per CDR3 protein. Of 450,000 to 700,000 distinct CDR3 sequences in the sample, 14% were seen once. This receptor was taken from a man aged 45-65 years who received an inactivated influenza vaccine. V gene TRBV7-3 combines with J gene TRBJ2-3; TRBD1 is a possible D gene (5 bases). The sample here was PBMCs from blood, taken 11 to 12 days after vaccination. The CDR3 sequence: CASSSGSAGPLDTQYF. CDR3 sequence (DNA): TGTGCCAGCAGCTCAGGGTCGGCAGGGCCTTTAGATACGCAGTATTTT.